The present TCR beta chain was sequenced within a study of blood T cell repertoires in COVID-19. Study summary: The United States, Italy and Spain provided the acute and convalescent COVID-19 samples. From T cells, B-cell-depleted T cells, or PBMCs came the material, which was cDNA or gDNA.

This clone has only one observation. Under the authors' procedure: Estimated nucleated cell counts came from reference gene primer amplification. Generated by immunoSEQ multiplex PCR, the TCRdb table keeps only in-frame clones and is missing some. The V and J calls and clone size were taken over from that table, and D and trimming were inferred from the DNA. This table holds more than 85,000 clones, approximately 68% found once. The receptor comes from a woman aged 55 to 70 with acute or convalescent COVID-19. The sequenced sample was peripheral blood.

The CDR3 DNA is TGTGCCAGCTCACCGAGTGTTTCCTACGAGCAGTACTTC. Translating it yields CASSPSVSYEQYF. The gene calls are TRBV18 and TRBJ2-7; D unclear. V dropped 3 bases and J dropped 1 base, with 7 bases sitting between them. This CDR3 region has 13 residues. Germline V gene lookup returns CDR1 KGHSH and CDR2 LQKENI.